This T cell receptor beta chain was retrieved from a study of post-analysis software for immune sequencing data (dated by TCRdb to 2014 to 2015). Regarding the study in general: Recorded disease courses included relapsing-remitting, secondary progressive and progressive-relapsing multiple sclerosis, with some patients lacking subtype annotation. The patient repertoires were set against eleven to twelve previously published healthy control repertoires from donors whose ages ranged from about 6 to 26 years. A subset of samples was prepared in parallel using single-end sample barcoding, then pooled and co-amplified after Illumina adapter ligation. The research as a whole found: Strong co-clustering of samples prepared in the same batch was shown by direct clustering with F measure, prompting a batch-effect correction. The multiple sclerosis patient group was slightly younger than the control group. Normalized Chao1 diversity was significantly lower in multiple sclerosis patients than controls, suggesting substantial peripheral T-cell clonal expansion. Significantly higher frequencies in patients than in controls were found for roughly 5 TRBV segments, including TRBV5-6, TRBV5-1 and TRBV20-1.

The CDR3 starts with the cysteine, ends with the phenylalanine, and has 15 residues. Kept here is only the CDR3 DNA, which spans 45 bases and is read in frame from base 1. The germline ends are 21 bases apart after V is trimmed by 5 bases and J by 8 bases. CDR1 and CDR2 (MNHEY, SMNVEV) derive from the germline V gene (reference sequence). In the case of this clonotype: Its antigen is still unknown. No much larger clonotype is one base removed from it; base qualities were not supplied.

The library was produced with PCR. These reads were obtained on an Illumina HiSeq 2500. Unique molecular identifiers were incorporated into TCR beta cDNA libraries to reduce PCR and sequencing biases. Some 500,000 cDNA molecules were obtained for every 1 to 10 million input T cells, so each molecule roughly corresponded to one T cell. The patient libraries were prepared and sequenced using the same protocol as the earlier healthy control dataset. Samples belonging to the same batch were prepared together, multiplexed and sequenced on a shared HiSeq lane. As for how the authors treated the data: Raw barcoded reads were processed with MIGEC, and single-read molecular identifier groups were discarded before consensus assembly and CDR3 extraction. Clonotype tables were post-analysed with VDJtools, and diversity was normalized by down-sampling all datasets to the smallest sample size. To correct batch-related cross-sample contamination, repertoire overlap clustering matched CDR3 amino acid sequences but not nucleotide sequences. TCRdb ran its own pipeline on the public reads, namely fastp trimming at Q25 and MiXCR clone calling, and kept in-frame beta chains. Duplicate CDR3 protein sequences are folded into a single record with the most common DNA and genes. These V and J calls rely on TCRdb rather than the paper's analysis. Across this sample there are roughly 400,000 distinct CDR3 sequences, with less than 40% seen only once. About 8% of the sample is held by the ten biggest clonotypes.

TCR beta repertoires were profiled from peripheral blood of roughly 13 young patients with multiple sclerosis to demonstrate the VDJtools post-analysis software. Multiple sclerosis patients were children and adolescents aged roughly 6 to 15 years. The rearrangement combines TRBV27 with TRBJ1-2, with a weak D call of TRBD1 (5 bases match). Sequencing was done on a sample of blood. The sequence derives from a girl under 10 years old with multiple sclerosis. The CDR3 reads CASSGDWDGRTGYTF. The DNA sequence is TGTGCCAGCAGTGGAGATTGGGACGGCAGAACGGGCTACACCTTC.